These 30 T cell receptor beta chains were all obtained from the same sample, sequenced in a study of radiotherapy plus CTLA-4 blockade in lung cancer. The method was immunoSEQ multiplex PCR; TCRdb's version includes in-frame clones alone and lacks a portion of them. The repertoire has 57,000 or so clones, approximately 80% of them found once; the top ten carry about 4.2%. The sample was peripheral blood, taken from a patient treated with radiotherapy plus ipilimumab. All receptors derive from a human donor with non-small cell lung cancer who had a complete response to radiotherapy plus ipilimumab.

V usage is TRBV30 and J usage is TRBJ2-3; tentatively, D is TRBD1 (5 bases). V was clipped by 3 bases and J by 2 bases, with 21 bases between them. Germline CDR1 is GTSNPN and CDR2 is SVGIG (reference sequence). The CDR3 spans 17 residues. CDR3 amino acids: CAWRGLQKGSDTDTQYF. The CDR3 DNA follows: TGTGCCTGGAGAGGTCTTCAGAAGGGGTCGGACACAGATACGCAGTATTTT.

The chain's CDR3 is CASSLAKGNTEAFF. In DNA, the CDR3 is TGCGCCAGCAGCTTGGCCAAAGGGAACACTGAAGCTTTCTTT. The genes are TRBV5-1 and TRBJ1-1; D remains unclear. CDR1 SGHRS and CDR2 YFSETQ come from the germline V gene. Trimming took off 0 bases at V and 1 base at J, with 7 bases between the two ends. The CDR3 has 14 amino acids.

This chain connects TRBV11-3 to TRBJ2-6; D unclear. The V gene's germline CDR1 is SGHNT and CDR2 YENEEA. The CDR3 is 19 amino acids. The ends were cut back, 5 bases at V and 0 bases at J, with 20 bases in the middle. The CDR3 DNA reads TGTGCCAGCAGCCTGACACCGATCGGGTGGACCTCTGGGGCCAACGTCCTGACTTTC. This translates into CASSLTPIGWTSGANVLTF.

The CDR3 DNA is TGTGCCAGCGGGTCAGGGCGGACAGATACGCAGTATTTT. Its translation: CASGSGRTDTQYF. V usage is TRBV6-5 and J usage is TRBJ2-3; TRBD1 is a possible D gene (5 bases). The ends were cut back, 8 bases at V and 3 bases at J, with 12 bases in the middle. Germline V gene data show CDR1 as MNHEY and CDR2 as SVGAGI. The CDR3 sequence is 13 residues long.

This clone was recorded only once. The gene calls are TRBV7-8 and TRBJ2-5, with 12 positions matching TRBD2. Germline values: CDR1 SGHVS, CDR2 FQNEAQ. V shed 6 bases and J 0 bases; nucleotides not matched to a gene: 8. The CDR3 has 17 residues. Here the CDR3 DNA reads TGTGCCAGCAGGGTAACGACTAGCGGGGGAAACCAAGAGACCCAGTACTTC. Translating it yields CASRVTTSGGNQETQYF.

Note on this clone: The same CDR3 also results from other DNA sequences found in this sample. The V call is TRBV6-5, the J call TRBJ1-3; 7 bases fit TRBD1. Germline V gives CDR1 MNHEY, CDR2 SVGAGI. After removal of 6 bases from V and 0 bases from J, the junction contained 5 bases not matched to a gene. CDR3 size: 15 residues. In nucleotides, the CDR3 is TGTGCCAGCAGCTATGGACAGGACTCTGGAAACACCATATATTTT. It translates to CASSYGQDSGNTIYF.

The rearrangement uses TRBV4-3 and TRBJ1-2, with TRBD1 identical over 7 bases. The V gene end was trimmed by 4 bases and the J gene end by 6 bases; junction bases not matched to a gene: 11. Germline V CDR1 and CDR2: LGHNA, YSLEER. The CDR3 is made up of 15 amino acids. The chain's CDR3 is CASSPGGQGVDGYTF. The CDR3, as DNA: TGCGCCAGCAGCCCCGGCGGTCAGGGGGTGGATGGCTACACCTTC.

The chain recombines TRBV5-1 with TRBJ1-2, with 7 bases fitting TRBD1. CDR3 length: 16 amino acids. CDR1 and CDR2 (germline): SGHRS, YFSETQ. The V segment lost 4 bases and the J segment 2 bases; nucleotides outside the gene matches: 11. The CDR3 loop is CASSLSRTGKNYGYTF. The CDR3 nucleotides are TGCGCCAGCAGCCTTTCCAGGACAGGAAAAAACTATGGCTACACCTTC.

V usage is TRBV6-1 and J usage is TRBJ2-7; weak D call: TRBD1 (6 bases). Trimming took 5 bases from V and 1 from J, leaving 15 bases between them. Germline V gene sequence: CDR1 MNHNS, CDR2 SASEGT. The CDR3 is 15 residues long. The chain's CDR3 is CASSPTGYPSYEQYF. The CDR3 DNA follows: TGTGCCAGCAGTCCAACAGGGTACCCTTCCTACGAGCAGTACTTC.

V is TRBV30 and J is TRBJ2-5; the D gene could be TRBD1 or TRBD2 (5 bases each). Looked up from germline, CDR1 is GTSNPN and CDR2 is SVGIG (reference sequence). This CDR3 region has 13 residues. With 3 bases removed from V and 5 bases from J, the gap between germline ends came to 13 bases. CDR3 in amino acids: CAWSGAAGETQYF. The CDR3 coding sequence is TGTGCCTGGAGCGGGGCGGCAGGGGAGACCCAGTACTTC.

The CDR3 reads CASSPLSGGRRRDSGNTIYF. The CDR3 nucleotides are TGTGCCAGTAGTCCTCTCTCCGGGGGGAGACGGAGGGACTCTGGAAACACCATATATTTT. The chain employs TRBV19 and TRBJ1-3; D might be TRBD1 (5 bases). V was cut by 5 bases and J by 0 bases, with 26 bases left in between. The CDR3 has 20 amino acids. CDR1 is LNHDA and CDR2 is SQIVND in the germline V gene (reference sequence).

This clone was observed a handful of times. This chain links TRBV28 with TRBJ1-2, with a tentative D call TRBD1 (5 bases). CDR3 length: 14 amino acids. Trimming removed 6 bases from V and 4 bases from J, with 15 bases in between. Germline V CDR1 and CDR2: MDHEN, SYDVKM. For the CDR3, the DNA is TGTGCCAGCAGCCCCCTGACCGGGGGCTATGGCTACACCTTC. This sequence encodes CASSPLTGGYGYTF.

The chain couples TRBV19 to TRBJ1-6; possible D gene TRBD1, 5 bases. The CDR3 is made up of 17 amino acids. V was cut by 0 bases and J by 10 bases, with 19 bases left in between. CDR1 is LNHDA, CDR2 SQIVND, per germline (reference sequence). The CDR3 DNA reads TGTGCCAGTAGTATAGATCTAGGACGGGGGTCTAGGTCACCCCTCCACTTT. It is translated as CASSIDLGRGSRSPLHF.

The chain uses TRBV5-1 and TRBJ2-1, with 7 bases identical to TRBD1. Germline trimming cut 0 bases from V and 5 bases from J; bases unmatched to any gene: 11. Germline V gene lookup returns CDR1 SGHRS and CDR2 YFSETQ. This CDR3 spans 17 amino acids. CDR3 loop: CASSLALTGSPNNEQFF. CDR3 sequence (DNA): TGCGCCAGCAGCTTGGCCTTGACAGGGTCCCCAAACAATGAGCAGTTCTTC.

This clone was detected a few times. The chain employs TRBV4-3 and TRBJ2-5, with 14 bases that match TRBD2. The CDR3 totals 17 residues. The J segment lost 1 base and the V segment lost 3 bases, leaving 4 bases of the junction unmatched. The germline V gene has CDR1 LGHNA and CDR2 YSLEER. CDR3 in amino acids: CASSQGTSGGVQETQYF. The CDR3 DNA reads TGCGCCAGCAGCCAGGGGACTAGCGGGGGAGTCCAAGAGACCCAGTACTTC.

The J gene is TRBJ1-3, the V gene TRBV19; D remains ambiguous. Deletions cut 3 bases from V and 7 bases from J, with 7 bases between. The CDR3 has 12 residues. Germline V CDR1 and CDR2: LNHDA, SQIVND (reference sequence). CDR3 in DNA: TGTGCCAGTAGTATCGCGGACAACACCATATATTTT. Its protein is CASSIADNTIYF. Full variable domain (outside the CDR3, taken from reference TRBV19 and TRBJ1-3): DGGITQSPKYLFRKEGQNVTLSCEQNLNHDAMYWYRQDPGQGLRLIYYSQIVNDFQKGDIAEGYSVSREKKESFPLTVTSAQKNPTAFYLCASSIADNTIYFGEGSWLTVV.

With respect to this clone: Other DNA sequences in the sample encode the same CDR3. The chain links TRBV7-2 to TRBJ1-3; D is unresolved. Looked up from germline, CDR1 is SGHTA and CDR2 is FQGNSA. V shed 1 base and J shed 1 base, with 5 bases lying between them. The CDR3 extends over 14 amino acids. CDR3 loop: CASSLGASGNTIYF. The CDR3 DNA sequence: TGTGCCAGCAGCTTAGGAGCTTCTGGAAACACCATATATTTT.

This clone has more than one count but fewer than ten. V and J are TRBV7-9 and TRBJ1-2, with 7 nucleotides matching TRBD1. This CDR3 has 13 amino acids. In germline, CDR1 is SEHNR, CDR2 FQNEAQ (reference sequence). Trimming at V came to 5 bases and at J to 5 bases, leaving 5 bases not matched to a gene. The CDR3 DNA follows: TGTGCCAGCAGCCCCAGACAGGGTTATGGCTACACCTTC. It codes for CASSPRQGYGYTF.

The J gene is TRBJ1-1, the V gene TRBV10-2; D unresolved. Trimming took off 2 bases at V and 0 bases at J, with 13 bases between the two ends. CDR3 length: 16 residues. The germline V gene has CDR1 WSHSY and CDR2 SAAADI. The chain's CDR3 is CASSETRMWVNTEAFF. In nucleotides, the CDR3 is TGCGCCAGCAGTGAGACCCGAATGTGGGTGAACACTGAAGCTTTCTTT.

The chain recombines TRBV7-2 with TRBJ1-5; 8 nucleotides agree with TRBD1. Losses at the gene ends were 0 bases for V and 4 bases for J; bases not matched to a gene: 5. The V gene's germline CDR1 is SGHTA and CDR2 FQGNSA. The CDR3 contains 16 residues. The CDR3 coding sequence is TGTGCCAGCAGCTTAGCACTCGGGACAGGAAATCAGCCCCAGCATTTT. This codes for CASSLALGTGNQPQHF.

The chain couples TRBV28 to TRBJ2-7; D is unresolved. From germline, CDR1 is MDHEN and CDR2 SYDVKM. Trimming cost V 4 bases and J 4 bases, with 11 bases left between them. This CDR3 contains 13 residues. In DNA, the CDR3 is TGTGCCAGCAGTTCCCAACTCAAGTACGAGCAGTACGTC. Its translation: CASSSQLKYEQYV.

This chain uses TRBV7-9 with TRBJ1-5; D not certain. In germline, CDR1 is SEHNR, CDR2 FQNEAQ (reference sequence). This CDR3 region has 14 residues. Trimming left V 1 base short and J 3 bases short, with 7 bases between. CDR3 residues: CASSLGADNQPQHF. The CDR3 DNA reads as TGTGCCAGCAGCTTAGGGGCAGACAATCAGCCCCAGCATTTT.

CDR3 in DNA: TGTGCCAGTAGTACGGGACCCAGCACCGGGGAGCTGTTTTTT. As protein: CASSTGPSTGELFF. The chain couples TRBV19 to TRBJ2-2; D could derive from TRBD1 or TRBD2 (5 bases each). Trimming cost V 4 bases and J 4 bases, with 10 bases left between them. Germline V gene data show CDR1 as LNHDA and CDR2 as SQIVND (reference sequence). The CDR3 spans 14 residues.

This sequence joins TRBV10-1 and TRBJ2-1; 9 bases line up with TRBD1. The CDR3 runs to 15 residues. Germline values: CDR1 WNHNN, CDR2 SYGVQD (reference sequence). Trimming cost V 3 bases and J 5 bases; bases outside gene matches: 5. CDR3 region: CASSDTGTGNNEQFF. CDR3 nucleotide sequence: TGCGCCAGCAGTGACACCGGGACAGGGAACAATGAGCAGTTCTTC.

This chain joins TRBV30 and TRBJ2-7; TRBD1 matches at 8 bases. V was pared by 1 base and J by 3 bases, with 8 bases of the junction left unmatched. The germline V gene has CDR1 GTSNPN and CDR2 SVGIG (reference sequence). This CDR3 contains 15 residues. CDR3 bases: TGTGCCTGGAGTGGGACCGGGACAGGACTCTACGAGCAGTACTTC. This gives the protein CAWSGTGTGLYEQYF.

J is TRBJ2-5 and V is TRBV4-2; TRBD2 matches at 11 bases. The J segment lost 1 base and the V segment lost 4 bases, leaving 2 bases of the junction unmatched. The CDR3 runs to 15 residues. CDR1 is LGHNA and CDR2 is YNFKEQ in the germline V gene. Here the CDR3 reads CASSLGTSGQETQYF. In DNA form, the CDR3 reads TGTGCCAGCAGCCTTGGGACTAGCGGCCAAGAGACCCAGTACTTC.

V usage is TRBV7-2 and J usage is TRBJ2-5; D remains unclear. Looked up from germline, CDR1 is SGHTA and CDR2 is FQGNSA. V was trimmed by 3 bases and J by 0 bases, leaving 11 bases between them. The CDR3 runs 15 residues. Here the CDR3 reads CASSFVTGHQETQYF. For the CDR3, the DNA is TGTGCCAGCAGCTTTGTTACGGGCCACCAAGAGACCCAGTACTTC.

The genes are TRBV28 and TRBJ1-4, with D possibly matching TRBD1 (6 bases). Germline V gene data show CDR1 as MDHEN and CDR2 as SYDVKM. The CDR3 covers 14 residues. The V end was cut by 3 bases, the J end by 8 bases, with 13 bases between. As DNA, the CDR3 is TGTGCCAGCAGTTTTGGGGGGGCGGGCGAAAAACTGTTTTTT. Its translation is CASSFGGAGEKLFF. Combining the CDR3 with reference TRBV28 and TRBJ1-4 gives the whole variable domain DVKVTQSSRYLVKRTGEKVFLECVQDMDHENMFWYRQDPGLGLRLIYFSYDVKMKEKGDIPEGYSVSREKKERFSLILESASTNQTSMYLCASSFGGAGEKLFFGSGTQLSVL.

The V gene is TRBV7-2, the J gene TRBJ2-3, with unresolved D. CDR3 length: 13 amino acids. Trimming removed 4 bases from V and 2 bases from J, with 7 bases in between. CDR1 and CDR2 from the germline V gene are SGHTA and FQGNSA. The CDR3 DNA is TGTGCCAGCAGCTCTACCTACACAGATACGCAGTATTTT. It codes for CASSSTYTDTQYF.

The rearrangement links TRBV27 to TRBJ2-3; 8 nucleotides align to TRBD1. V was pared by 0 bases and J by 1 base, with 6 bases of the junction left unmatched. Germline-derived CDR1 and CDR2 are MNHEY and SMNVEV (reference sequence). This CDR3 is 17 amino acids long. The CDR3 region has the DNA TGTGCCAGCAGTTTATCTCAGGGGGCCTGGGGCACAGATACGCAGTATTTT. It encodes CASSLSQGAWGTDTQYF.